This T cell receptor beta chain was sequenced during a study of technical replicates of blood from a few donors. Germline trimming cut 1 base from V and 2 bases from J; bases unmatched to any gene: 11. The germline V gene has CDR1 MGHRA and CDR2 YSYEKL. The CDR3 extends over 18 amino acids. The data were produced by immunoSEQ multiplex PCR, yet TCRdb's version contains in-frame clones alone and is incomplete. The sample has about 83,000 clones, roughly 90% seen once; the top ten hold approximately 0.39%. The chain carries TRBV4-1 and TRBJ1-5; 7 positions agree with TRBD1. The sample consisted of T cells isolated from PBMCs. This TCR was sampled from a human donor in good health. CDR3 protein: CASSQVGRVGGGNQPQHF. CDR3 nucleotides: TGCGCCAGCAGCCAAGTGGGAAGAGTAGGGGGCGGCAATCAGCCCCAGCATTTT.